The entry that follows covers one T cell receptor beta chain sequence. The antigen it recognizes is unknown. The input lacks base qualities; no much larger clone sits a single base away. Collaborating institutions collected whole blood in K2EDTA tubes following their own protocols. For TCRbeta analysis, collaborator samples were shipped as frozen whole blood, as isolated PBMCs, or as DNA extracted from either sample type. This entry comes from a study of blood T cell repertoires in COVID-19 (dated by TCRdb to the early 2020s). For the study in its entirety: Samples from collaborators originated in the United States, Italy and Spain and spanned both the acute and convalescent phases of COVID-19. Where HLA class I and class II types were available, the types were taken from metadata supplied by the sample provider, not from assay-based typing. Nearly every sample came with metadata listing a de-identified subject ID, COVID-19 status, age in years and sex. The material from the prospective study consisted of cDNA or gDNA derived from T cells, B-cell-depleted T cells, or PBMCs. A freely available public database, intended as a resource for researchers studying the immune response to SARS-CoV-2, is where the repertoires were released. The dataset comprised deeply sampled blood TCRbeta repertoires from subjects exposed to, actively infected with, or recovered from COVID-19. Samples came from the ongoing ImmuneRACE study (first 160 participants) plus 1,254 subjects from 6 global collaborators.

The CDR3 starts with the cysteine, ends with the phenylalanine, and has 13 residues. Just CDR3 DNA is preserved here, 39 bases in frame from base 1. The junction carries 9 bases between V and J, which are trimmed by 0 bases and 7 bases respectively. The germline V gene yields SGHTA for CDR1 and FQGNSA for CDR2. TCRbeta CDR3 regions were amplified from genomic DNA using the immunoSEQ Assay, a bias-controlled multiplex PCR. The original pipeline was this. The number of nucleated cells in each sample was estimated by amplification of reference gene primers within the assay. To quantify the absolute abundance of each unique TCRbeta CDR3 rearrangement, sequence reads were collapsed and filtered. Productive Simpson clonality was computed per sample as the square root of Simpson's diversity index over productive rearrangements. The source is immuneACCESS, and TCRdb retained only in-frame sequences with V and J called. Part of the clones is not carried over; for the studies checked, unresolved V genes explain less than half of this, and the remainder is unexplained. The V and J calls and clone size come from that table; D and trimming were worked out from the DNA. The sample table shows 95,000 to 150,000 clones, and about 86% are seen once. 0.88% of the sample comes from the top ten.

What the research found in general, with its limitations: How much clinical and demographic metadata was included differed by source and by participant, and the metadata was provided uncurated.

Rearrangement joined TRBV7-2 to TRBJ1-1; the D gene assignment is ambiguous. Sequenced: peripheral blood. The clonotype comes from a woman aged 50 to 60 with active or convalescent COVID-19. In nucleotide form, the sequence is TGTGCCAGCAGCTTAGCGCGGGAAGGTGAAGCTTTCTTT. This translates into CASSLAREGEAFF.